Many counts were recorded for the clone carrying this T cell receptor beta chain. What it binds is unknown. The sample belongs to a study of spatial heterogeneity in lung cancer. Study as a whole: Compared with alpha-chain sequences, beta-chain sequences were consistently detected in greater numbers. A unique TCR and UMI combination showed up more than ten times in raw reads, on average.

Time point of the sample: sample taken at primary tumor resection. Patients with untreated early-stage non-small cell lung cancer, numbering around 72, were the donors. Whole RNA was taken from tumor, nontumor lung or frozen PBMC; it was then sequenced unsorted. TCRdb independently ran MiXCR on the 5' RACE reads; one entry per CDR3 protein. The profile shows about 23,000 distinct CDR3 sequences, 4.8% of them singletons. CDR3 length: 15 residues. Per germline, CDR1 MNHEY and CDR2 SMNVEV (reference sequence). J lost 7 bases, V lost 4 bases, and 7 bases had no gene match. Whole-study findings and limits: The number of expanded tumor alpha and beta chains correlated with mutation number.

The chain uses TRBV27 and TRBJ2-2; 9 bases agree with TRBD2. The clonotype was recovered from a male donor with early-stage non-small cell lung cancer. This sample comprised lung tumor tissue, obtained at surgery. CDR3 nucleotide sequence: TGTGCCAGCAGTTCCGGCGGGGGGGCGATCGGGGAGCTGTTTTTT. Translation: CASSSGGGAIGELFF.